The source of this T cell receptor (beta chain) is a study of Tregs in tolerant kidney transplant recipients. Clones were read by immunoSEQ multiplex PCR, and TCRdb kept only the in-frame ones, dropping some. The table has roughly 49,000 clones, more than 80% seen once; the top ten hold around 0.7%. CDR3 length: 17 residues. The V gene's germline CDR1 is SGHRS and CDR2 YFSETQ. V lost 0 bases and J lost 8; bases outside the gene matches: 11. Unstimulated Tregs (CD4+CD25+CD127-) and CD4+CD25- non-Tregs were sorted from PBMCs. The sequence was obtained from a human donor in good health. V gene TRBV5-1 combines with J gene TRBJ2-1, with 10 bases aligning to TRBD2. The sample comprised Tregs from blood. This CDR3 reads CASSLAGGLAGVDEQFF. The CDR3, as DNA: TGCGCCAGCAGCTTGGCCGGAGGCCTAGCGGGAGTCGATGAGCAGTTCTTC.